This T cell receptor (beta chain) derives from a study of Ad26.COV2.S vaccination and SARS-CoV-2 variants. Assay: immunoSEQ multiplex PCR; the TCRdb copy retains only in-frame clones and omits some. This table holds roughly 180,000 clones, roughly 87% found once. Trimming pared 0 bases from V and 7 bases from J, leaving 10 bases between. CDR3 length: 13 residues. Looked up from germline, CDR1 is SGHDT and CDR2 is YYEEEE. This receptor was identified in a human donor who had recovered from COVID-19. This sequence joins TRBV5-6 and TRBJ1-1, with a tentative D call TRBD1 (5 bases). The sample here was peripheral blood, taken after recovery from COVID-19. CDR3 in amino acids: CASSLARVGEAFF. DNA for the CDR3: TGTGCCAGCAGCTTGGCCAGGGTCGGTGAAGCTTTCTTT.